This T cell receptor beta chain was obtained from a study of T cell responses to AZD1222 COVID-19 vaccine. Germline CDR1 LGHNA, CDR2 YNFKEQ. This CDR3 is built from 16 residues. V was clipped by 4 bases and J by 5 bases; unmatched bases: 6. This table comes from immunoSEQ multiplex PCR, and its TCRdb copy is limited to in-frame clones, with some not included. The sample comprises 74,000 or so clones, around 83% of which are singletons, and about an eighth rests with the top ten. The material sequenced was peripheral blood, taken on day 0 of AZD1222 vaccination. This sequence originates from an adult in good health. V gene TRBV4-2 combines with J gene TRBJ2-5; 14 nucleotides agree with TRBD2. CDR3 loop: CASSRRLAGGLETQYF. The DNA for the CDR3 is TGTGCCAGCAGCCGCCGACTAGCGGGGGGGTTGGAGACCCAGTACTTC.